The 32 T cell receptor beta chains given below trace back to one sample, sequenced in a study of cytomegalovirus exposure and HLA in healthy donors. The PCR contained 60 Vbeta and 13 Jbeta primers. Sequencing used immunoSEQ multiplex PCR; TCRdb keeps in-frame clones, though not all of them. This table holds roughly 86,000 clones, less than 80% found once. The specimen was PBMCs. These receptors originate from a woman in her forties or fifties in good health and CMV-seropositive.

CDR3 protein: CASSLGNTSGVLQETQYF. The CDR3 DNA sequence: TGTGCCAGCAGCTTAGGAAATACTAGCGGCGTATTACAAGAGACCCAGTACTTC. The genes are TRBV11-2 and TRBJ2-5; 8 nucleotides agree with TRBD2. Germline V gene lookup returns CDR1 SGHAT and CDR2 FQNNGV. J lost 2 bases, V lost 1 base, and 12 bases had no gene match. This CDR3 is built from 18 residues.

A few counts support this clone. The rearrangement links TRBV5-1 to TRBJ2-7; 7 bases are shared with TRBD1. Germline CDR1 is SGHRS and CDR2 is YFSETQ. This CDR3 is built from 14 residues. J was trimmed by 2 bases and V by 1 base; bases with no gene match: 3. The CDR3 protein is CASSLSGTAYEQYF. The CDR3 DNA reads TGCGCCAGCAGCTTGAGTGGGACAGCCTACGAGCAGTACTTC.

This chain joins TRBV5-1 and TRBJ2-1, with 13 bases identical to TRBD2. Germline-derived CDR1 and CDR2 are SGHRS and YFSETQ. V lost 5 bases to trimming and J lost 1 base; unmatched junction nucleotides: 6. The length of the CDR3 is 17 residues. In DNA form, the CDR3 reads TGCGCCAGCAGACCTACTAGCGGGGGGGGTTCCTACAATGAGCAGTTCTTC. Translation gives CASRPTSGGGSYNEQFF.

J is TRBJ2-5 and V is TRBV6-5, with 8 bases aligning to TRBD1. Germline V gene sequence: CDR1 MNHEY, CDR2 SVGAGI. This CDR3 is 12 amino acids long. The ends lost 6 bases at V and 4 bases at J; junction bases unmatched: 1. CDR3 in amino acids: CASRTGGETQYF. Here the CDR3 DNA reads TGTGCCAGCAGAACAGGGGGAGAGACCCAGTACTTC.

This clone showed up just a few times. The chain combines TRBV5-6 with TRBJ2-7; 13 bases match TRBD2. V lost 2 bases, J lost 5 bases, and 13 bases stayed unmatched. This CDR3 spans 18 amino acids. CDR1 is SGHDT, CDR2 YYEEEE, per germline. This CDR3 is CASSLQGLAGAALNEQYF. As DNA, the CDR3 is TGTGCCAGCAGCTTACAAGGACTAGCGGGGGCCGCTTTGAACGAGCAGTACTTC.

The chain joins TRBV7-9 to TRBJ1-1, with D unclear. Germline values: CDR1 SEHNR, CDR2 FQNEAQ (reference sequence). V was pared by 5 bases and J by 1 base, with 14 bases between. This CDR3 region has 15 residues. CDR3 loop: CASSPRSGENTEAFF. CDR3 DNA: TGTGCCAGCAGCCCGAGGAGTGGAGAGAACACTGAAGCTTTCTTT.

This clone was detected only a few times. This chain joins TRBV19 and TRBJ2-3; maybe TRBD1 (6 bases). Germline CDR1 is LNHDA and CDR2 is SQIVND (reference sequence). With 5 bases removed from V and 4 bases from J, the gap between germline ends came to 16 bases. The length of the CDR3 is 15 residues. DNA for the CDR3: TGTGCCAGTAGTGAACAGGGTTGGTATTCAGATACGCAGTATTTT. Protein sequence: CASSEQGWYSDTQYF.

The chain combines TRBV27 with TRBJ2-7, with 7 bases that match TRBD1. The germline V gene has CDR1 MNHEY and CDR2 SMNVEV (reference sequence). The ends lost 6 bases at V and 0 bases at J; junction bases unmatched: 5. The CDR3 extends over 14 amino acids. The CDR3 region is CASSPTGSSYEQYF. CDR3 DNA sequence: TGTGCCAGCAGCCCGACAGGGAGCTCCTACGAGCAGTACTTC.

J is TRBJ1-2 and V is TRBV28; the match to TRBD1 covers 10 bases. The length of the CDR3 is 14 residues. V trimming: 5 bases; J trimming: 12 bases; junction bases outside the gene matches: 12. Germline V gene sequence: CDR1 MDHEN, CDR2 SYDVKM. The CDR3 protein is CASSPPGQGRGNTF. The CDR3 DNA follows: TGTGCCAGCAGTCCGCCGGGACAGGGGCGAGGTAACACCTTC.

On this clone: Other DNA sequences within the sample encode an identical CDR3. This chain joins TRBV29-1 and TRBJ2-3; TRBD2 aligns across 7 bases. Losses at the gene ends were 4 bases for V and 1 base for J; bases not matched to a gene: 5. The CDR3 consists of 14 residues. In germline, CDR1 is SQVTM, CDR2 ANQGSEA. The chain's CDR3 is CSVGGTKGTDTQYF. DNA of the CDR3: TGCAGCGTTGGTGGGACTAAGGGCACAGATACGCAGTATTTT.

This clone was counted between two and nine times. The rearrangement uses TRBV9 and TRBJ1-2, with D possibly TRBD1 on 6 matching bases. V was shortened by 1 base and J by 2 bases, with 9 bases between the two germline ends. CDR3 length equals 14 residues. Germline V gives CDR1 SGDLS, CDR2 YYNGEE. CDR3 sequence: CASSVSQGNYGYTF. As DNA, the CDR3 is TGTGCCAGCAGCGTAAGCCAGGGGAACTATGGCTACACCTTC.

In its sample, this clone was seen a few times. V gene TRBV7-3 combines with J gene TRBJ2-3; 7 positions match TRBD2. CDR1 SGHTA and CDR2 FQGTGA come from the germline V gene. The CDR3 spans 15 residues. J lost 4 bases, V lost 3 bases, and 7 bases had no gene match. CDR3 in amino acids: CASSLGPGRADTQYF. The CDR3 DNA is TGTGCCAGCAGCTTGGGACCAGGGAGGGCAGATACGCAGTATTTT.

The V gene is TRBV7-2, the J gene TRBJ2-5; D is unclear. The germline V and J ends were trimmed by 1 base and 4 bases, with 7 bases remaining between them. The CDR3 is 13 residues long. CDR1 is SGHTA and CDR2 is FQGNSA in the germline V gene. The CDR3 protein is CASSLGQSETQYF. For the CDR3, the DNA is TGTGCCAGCAGCTTAGGCCAGTCAGAGACCCAGTACTTC. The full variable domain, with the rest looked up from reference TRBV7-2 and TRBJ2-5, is GAGVSQSPSNKVTEKGKDVELRCDPISGHTALYWYRQSLGQGLEFLIYFQGNSAPDKSGLPSDRFSAERTGGSVSTLTIQRTQQEDSAVYLCASSLGQSETQYFGPGTRLLVL.

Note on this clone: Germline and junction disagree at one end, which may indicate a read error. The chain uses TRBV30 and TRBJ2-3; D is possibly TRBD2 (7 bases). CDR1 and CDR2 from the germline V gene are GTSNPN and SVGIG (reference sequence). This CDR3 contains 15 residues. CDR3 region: CVWSVGGGNRDTQYF. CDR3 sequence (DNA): TGTGTCTGGAGTGTAGGGGGGGGGAACCGAGATACGCAGTATTTT.

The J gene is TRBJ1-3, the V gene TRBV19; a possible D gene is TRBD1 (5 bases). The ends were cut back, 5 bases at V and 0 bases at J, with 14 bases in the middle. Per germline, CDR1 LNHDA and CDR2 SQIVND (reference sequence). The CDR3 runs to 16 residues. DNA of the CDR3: TGTGCCAGTAGTTCCGGACAACCATACTCTGGAAACACCATATATTTT. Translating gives CASSSGQPYSGNTIYF. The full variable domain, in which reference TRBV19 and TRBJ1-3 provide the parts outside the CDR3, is DGGITQSPKYLFRKEGQNVTLSCEQNLNHDAMYWYRQDPGQGLRLIYYSQIVNDFQKGDIAEGYSVSREKKESFPLTVTSAQKNPTAFYLCASSSGQPYSGNTIYFGEGSWLTVV.

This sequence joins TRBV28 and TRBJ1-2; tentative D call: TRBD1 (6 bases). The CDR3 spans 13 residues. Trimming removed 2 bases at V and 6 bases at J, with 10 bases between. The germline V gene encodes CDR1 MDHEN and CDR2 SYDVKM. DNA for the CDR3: TGTGCCAGCAGTTTACCAGGGGTTGATGGCTACACCTTC. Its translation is CASSLPGVDGYTF.

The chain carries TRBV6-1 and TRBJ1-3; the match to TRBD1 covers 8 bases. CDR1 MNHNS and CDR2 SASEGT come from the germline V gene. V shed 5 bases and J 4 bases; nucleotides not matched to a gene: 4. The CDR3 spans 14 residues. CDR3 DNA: TGTGCCAGCAGTTTGACAGGGGTAGGAAACACCATATATTTT. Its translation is CASSLTGVGNTIYF.

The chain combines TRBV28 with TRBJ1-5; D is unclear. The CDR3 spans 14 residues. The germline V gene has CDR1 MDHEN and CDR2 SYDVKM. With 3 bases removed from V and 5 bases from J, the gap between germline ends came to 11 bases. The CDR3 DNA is TGTGCCAGCAGTTTGGCGACAAGAGATCAGCCCCAGCATTTT. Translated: CASSLATRDQPQHF.

CDR3 protein: CASSQDGQNTEAFF. In DNA, the CDR3 is TGCGCCAGCAGCCAAGATGGGCAGAACACTGAAGCTTTCTTT. The chain recombines TRBV4-1 with TRBJ1-1, with D uncertain. Trimming pared 0 bases from V and 1 base from J, leaving 6 bases between. Germline CDR1 reads MGHRA; CDR2 reads YSYEKL. The CDR3 runs to 14 residues.

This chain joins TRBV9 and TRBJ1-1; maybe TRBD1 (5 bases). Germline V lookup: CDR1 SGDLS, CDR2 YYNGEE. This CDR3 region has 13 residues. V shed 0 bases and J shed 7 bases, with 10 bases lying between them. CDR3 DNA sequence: TGTGCCAGCAGCGTAGCTGTGGGGGGTGAAGCTTTCTTT. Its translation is CASSVAVGGEAFF.

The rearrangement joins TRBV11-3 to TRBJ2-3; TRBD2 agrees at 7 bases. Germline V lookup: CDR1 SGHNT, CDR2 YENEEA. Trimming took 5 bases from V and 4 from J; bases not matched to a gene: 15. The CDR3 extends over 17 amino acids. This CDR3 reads CASSQEGIGLESDTQYF. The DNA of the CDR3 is TGTGCCAGCAGCCAAGAAGGGATAGGACTAGAGTCAGATACGCAGTATTTT.

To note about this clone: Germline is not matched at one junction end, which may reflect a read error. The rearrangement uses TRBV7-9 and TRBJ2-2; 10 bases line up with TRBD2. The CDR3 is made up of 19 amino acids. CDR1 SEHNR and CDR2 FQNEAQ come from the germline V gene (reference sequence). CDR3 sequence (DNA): TGTTCCAGCAGCCCCCGGCAGGCTAGCGGGGGCTGGAACACCGGGGAGCTGTTTTTT. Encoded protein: CSSSPRQASGGWNTGELFF.

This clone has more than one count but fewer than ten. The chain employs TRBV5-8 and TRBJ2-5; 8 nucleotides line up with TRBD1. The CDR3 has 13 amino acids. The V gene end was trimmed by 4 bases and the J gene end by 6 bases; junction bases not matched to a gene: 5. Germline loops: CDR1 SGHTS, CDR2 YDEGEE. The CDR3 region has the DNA TGTGCCAGCAGCATCCAGGGGGCAAAGACCCAGTACTTC. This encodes CASSIQGAKTQYF.

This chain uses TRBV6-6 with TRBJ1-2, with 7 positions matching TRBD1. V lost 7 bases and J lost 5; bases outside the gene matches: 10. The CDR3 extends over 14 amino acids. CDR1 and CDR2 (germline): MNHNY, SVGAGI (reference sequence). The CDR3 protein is CASTGGQYSYGYTF. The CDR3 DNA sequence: TGTGCCAGCACCGGGGGACAGTACTCATATGGCTACACCTTC.

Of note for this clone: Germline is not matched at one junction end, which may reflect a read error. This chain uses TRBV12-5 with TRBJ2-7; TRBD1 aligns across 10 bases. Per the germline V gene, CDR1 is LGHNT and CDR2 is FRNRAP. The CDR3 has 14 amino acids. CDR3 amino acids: CASALDRGGYEQYF. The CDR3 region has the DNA TGTGCTAGTGCTTTGGACAGGGGGGGCTACGAGCAGTACTTC.

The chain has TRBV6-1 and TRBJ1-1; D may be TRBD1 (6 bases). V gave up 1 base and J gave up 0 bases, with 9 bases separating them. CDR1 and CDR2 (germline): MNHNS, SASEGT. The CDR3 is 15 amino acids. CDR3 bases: TGTGCCAGCAGTGAAGGCAGGGGCATGAACACTGAAGCTTTCTTT. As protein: CASSEGRGMNTEAFF.

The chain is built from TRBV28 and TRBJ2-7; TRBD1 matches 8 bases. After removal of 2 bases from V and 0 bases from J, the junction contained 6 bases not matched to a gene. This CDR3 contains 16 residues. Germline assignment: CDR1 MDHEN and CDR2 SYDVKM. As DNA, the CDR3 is TGTGCCAGCAGTTTACTGGGACAGGCGAGCTCCTACGAGCAGTACTTC. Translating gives CASSLLGQASSYEQYF.

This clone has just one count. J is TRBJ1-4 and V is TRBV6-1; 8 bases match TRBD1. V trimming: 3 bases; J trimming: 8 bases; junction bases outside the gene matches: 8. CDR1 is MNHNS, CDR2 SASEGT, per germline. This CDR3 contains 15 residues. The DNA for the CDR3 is TGTGCCAGCAGTGACCAAACAGGGGGGCGCGAAAAACTGTTTTTT. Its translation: CASSDQTGGREKLFF.

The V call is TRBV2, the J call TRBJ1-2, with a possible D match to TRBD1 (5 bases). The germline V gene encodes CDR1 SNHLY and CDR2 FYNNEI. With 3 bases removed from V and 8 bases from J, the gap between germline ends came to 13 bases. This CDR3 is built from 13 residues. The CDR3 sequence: CASSDPGVEGYTF. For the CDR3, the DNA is TGTGCCAGCAGTGATCCGGGGGTAGAAGGCTACACCTTC.

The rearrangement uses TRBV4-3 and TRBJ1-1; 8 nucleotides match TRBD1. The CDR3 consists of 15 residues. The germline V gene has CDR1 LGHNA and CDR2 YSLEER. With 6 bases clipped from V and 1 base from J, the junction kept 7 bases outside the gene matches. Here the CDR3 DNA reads TGCGCCAGCAGAACACAGGGGGGTGGGAACACTGAAGCTTTCTTT. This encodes CASRTQGGGNTEAFF.

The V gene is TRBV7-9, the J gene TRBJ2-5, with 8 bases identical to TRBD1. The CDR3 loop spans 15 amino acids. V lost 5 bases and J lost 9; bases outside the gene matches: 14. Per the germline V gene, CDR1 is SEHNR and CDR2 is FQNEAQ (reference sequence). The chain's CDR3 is CASSRGTGGPEAQYF. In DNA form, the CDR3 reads TGTGCCAGCAGCCGTGGGACAGGAGGGCCTGAGGCCCAGTACTTC. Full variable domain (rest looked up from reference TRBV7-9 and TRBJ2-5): DTGVSQNPRHKITKRGQNVTFRCDPISEHNRLYWYRQTLGQGPEFLTYFQNEAQLEKSRLLSDRFSAERPKGSFSTLEIQRTEQGDSAMYLCASSRGTGGPEAQYFGPGTRLLVL.

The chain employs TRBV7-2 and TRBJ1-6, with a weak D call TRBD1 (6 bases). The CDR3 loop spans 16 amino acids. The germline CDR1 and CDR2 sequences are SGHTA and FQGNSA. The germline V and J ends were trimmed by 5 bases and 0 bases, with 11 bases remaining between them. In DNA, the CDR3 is TGTGCCAGCAGCCCGGAGGACAGCTCCTATAATTCACCCCTCCACTTT. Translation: CASSPEDSSYNSPLHF.